Each of the 17 T cell receptor beta chains below was sequenced from the same sample in a study of neurological immune-mediated disorders. Via MiXCR, TCRdb re-called the 5' RACE reads, giving one row per CDR3 protein. Of 4,000 or so distinct CDR3 sequences in the sample, about 30% were seen once. Sequencing used CD8+ T cells from blood. All receptors come from a man aged 50-60 years with HTLV-1-associated myelopathy (HAM/TSP).

This clonotype was counted ten times or more. V is TRBV19 and J is TRBJ2-7; D is ambiguous. Trimming cost V 2 bases and J 3 bases, with 14 bases left between them. Germline assignment: CDR1 LNHDA and CDR2 SQIVND (reference sequence). There are 15 residues in the CDR3. The CDR3 here is CASSISNSKIYEQYF. The CDR3 nucleotides are TGTGCCAGTAGTATATCGAACAGTAAAATCTACGAGCAGTACTTC.

V is TRBV20-1 and J is TRBJ2-4; TRBD2 matches at 8 bases. Per germline, CDR1 DFQATT and CDR2 SNEGSKA (reference sequence). J lost 9 bases, V lost 2 bases, and 6 bases had no gene match. The CDR3 loop spans 13 amino acids. CDR3 sequence reads: CSARIGGGSIQYF. CDR3 nucleotide sequence: TGCAGTGCTAGAATCGGGGGGGGGAGCATTCAGTACTTC.

This clonotype ranks as medium-sized (0.01 to 0.1%). This rearrangement joins TRBV7-9 to TRBJ1-4, with 7 bases matching TRBD1. The CDR3 consists of 14 residues. Germline V gene data show CDR1 as SEHNR and CDR2 as FQNEAQ (reference sequence). Unmatched junction bases numbered 7, after V lost 10 bases and J lost 2 bases. This chain's CDR3 is CATLPDRTNEKLFF. CDR3 DNA: TGTGCCACCTTGCCGGACAGGACTAATGAAAAACTGTTTTTT. Variable domain in full (rest from reference TRBV7-9 and TRBJ1-4): DTGVSQNPRHKITKRGQNVTFRCDPISEHNRLYWYRQTLGQGPEFLTYFQNEAQLEKSRLLSDRFSAERPKGSFSTLEIQRTEQGDSAMYLCATLPDRTNEKLFFGSGTQLSVL.

This clonotype was counted a few times. The chain employs TRBV12-2 and TRBJ2-7; the D segment call TRBD1 is taken from the table without a DNA check. TRBV12-2 is tagged as a pseudogene. The CDR3 contains 15 residues. CDR3 loop: CASRLANLPGNEQYF. The CDR3, as DNA: TGTGCAAGTCGCTTAGCGAACTTACCGGGGAACGAGCAGTACTTC.

This clonotype appeared many times. The chain recombines TRBV25-1 with TRBJ2-3; D may be TRBD2 (5 bases). The ends were cut back, 5 bases at V and 2 bases at J, with 14 bases in the middle. The CDR3 totals 15 residues. Germline CDR1 reads MGHDK; CDR2 reads SYGVNS. This chain's CDR3 is CASSIGLQYTDTQYF. The CDR3, as DNA: TGTGCCAGCAGTATTGGACTCCAATACACAGATACGCAGTATTTT. The full variable domain, completed using reference TRBV25-1 and TRBJ2-3, is EADIYQTPRYLVIGTGKKITLECSQTMGHDKMYWYQQDPGMELHLIHYSYGVNSTEKGDLSSESTVSRIRTEHFPLTLESARPSHTSQYLCASSIGLQYTDTQYFGPGTRLTVL.

The sample holds many counts of this clonotype. V usage is TRBV9 and J usage is TRBJ2-1; D gene unclear. CDR3 length: 12 amino acids. Germline V gene lookup returns CDR1 SGDLS and CDR2 YYNGEE. V was trimmed by 4 bases and J by 9 bases, leaving 11 bases between them. The CDR3 here is CASSLPGGEQFF. DNA for the CDR3: TGTGCCAGCAGCCTACCGGGCGGTGAGCAGTTCTTC.

This clonotype was seen repeatedly, ten times or more. V and J are TRBV10-2 and TRBJ1-5; D not resolved. V was shortened by 5 bases and J by 0 bases, with 11 bases between the two germline ends. The V gene's germline CDR1 is WSHSY and CDR2 SAAADI. The CDR3 sequence is 15 residues long. CDR3 residues: CASSPDRYSNQPQHF. CDR3 nucleotides: TGCGCCAGCAGTCCGGACCGGTATAGCAATCAGCCCCAGCATTTT.

The V gene is TRBV6-5, the J gene TRBJ2-7, with D possibly being TRBD1 or TRBD2 (5 bases each). Trimming pared 0 bases from V and 5 bases from J, leaving 14 bases between. The length of the CDR3 is 15 residues. The germline V gene has CDR1 MNHEY and CDR2 SVGAGI. CDR3 bases: TGTGCCAGCAGTTACTCGGGGGACGGAGGTCACGAGCAGTACTTC. Encoded protein: CASSYSGDGGHEQYF.

The CDR3 sequence: CASSQPLSPGQGFHEQYF. CDR3 nucleotide sequence: TGTGCCAGCAGCCAGCCCCTATCCCCGGGACAGGGGTTCCACGAGCAGTACTTC. The genes are TRBV21-1 and TRBJ2-7; no DNA check was done on the table's D call, TRBD1. TRBV21-1 is labeled a pseudogene. The CDR3 totals 18 residues.

The chain joins TRBV12-3 or TRBV12-4 to TRBJ1-2, with D hard to call. The CDR3 is 14 residues long. V was clipped by 6 bases and J by 4 bases, with 15 bases between them. In DNA form, the CDR3 reads TGTGCCAGCAGCCCGATGGCAGGATCCTATGGCTACACCTTC. Its protein is CASSPMAGSYGYTF.

The rearrangement joins TRBV18 to TRBJ2-7, with D possibly matching TRBD2 (5 bases). There are 13 residues in the CDR3. Trimming stripped 2 bases from V and 6 bases from J, with 11 bases between. Germline lookup yields CDR1 KGHSH and CDR2 LQKENI. The CDR3 nucleotides read TGTGCCAGCTCACCAACGGAGGCGTCCGAGCAGTACTTC. Translation gives CASSPTEASEQYF. Based on the CDR3 plus reference TRBV18 and TRBJ2-7, the full variable domain is NAGVMQNPRHLVRRRGQEARLRCSPMKGHSHVYWYRQLPEEGLKFMVYLQKENIIDESGMPKERFSAEFPKEGPSILRIQQVVRGDSAAYFCASSPTEASEQYFGPGTRLTVT.

This clonotype was seen repeatedly, ten times or more. The rearrangement joins TRBV28 to TRBJ1-1; unclear D gene. V was cut by 5 bases and J by 0 bases, with 16 bases left in between. The germline V gene has CDR1 MDHEN and CDR2 SYDVKM. The CDR3 totals 16 residues. The CDR3 here is CASSPGRWRVNTEAFF. DNA of the CDR3: TGTGCCAGCAGTCCTGGTCGGTGGCGCGTGAACACTGAAGCTTTCTTT.

This clonotype is medium-sized. The chain couples TRBV5-1 to TRBJ1-1; a possible D gene is TRBD1 (5 bases). CDR3 length: 14 residues. The germline V gene encodes CDR1 SGHRS and CDR2 YFSETQ. Trimming stripped 3 bases from V and 5 bases from J, with 14 bases between. The CDR3 loop is CASSSGTGRTEAFF. The CDR3 DNA reads TGCGCCAGCAGCTCAGGGACGGGAAGGACTGAAGCTTTCTTT.

V is TRBV28 and J is TRBJ2-3, with TRBD1 matching over 7 bases. Germline CDR1 is MDHEN and CDR2 is SYDVKM. With V trimmed by 3 bases and J by 6 bases, 15 bases remained unmatched. The CDR3 length is 17 residues. DNA for the CDR3: TGTGCCAGCAGTTTTTTAGGGGGCTATCCCGAGATGGATACGCAGTATTTT. This sequence encodes CASSFLGGYPEMDTQYF.

This clonotype was seen ten or more times. The rearrangement links TRBV20-1 to TRBJ2-1; TRBD2 agrees at 7 bases. The J segment lost 3 bases and the V segment lost 0 bases, leaving 8 bases of the junction unmatched. The germline gives CDR1 DFQATT, CDR2 SNEGSKA (reference sequence). The CDR3 has 16 amino acids. CDR3 sequence: CSARDGRLALYNEQFF. CDR3 bases: TGCAGTGCTAGAGATGGTAGACTAGCTCTCTACAATGAGCAGTTCTTC.

In its sample, this clonotype was seen many times. This rearrangement joins TRBV29-1 to TRBJ2-1, with 10 positions matching TRBD2. The germline gives CDR1 SQVTM, CDR2 ANQGSEA. J was trimmed by 7 bases and V by 4 bases; bases with no gene match: 19. This CDR3 is 18 amino acids long. The CDR3 sequence: CSVVLELGLASLGNEQFF. CDR3 in DNA: TGCAGCGTTGTCCTGGAACTGGGACTAGCGTCACTCGGTAATGAGCAGTTCTTC.

In this sample, this clonotype turned up many times. V usage is TRBV20-1 and J usage is TRBJ2-7; D is undetermined. Trimming took off 0 bases at V and 6 bases at J, with 12 bases between the two ends. This CDR3 contains 13 residues. CDR1 and CDR2 (germline): DFQATT, SNEGSKA (reference sequence). The CDR3 sequence: CSARDYDRIEQYF. The CDR3 nucleotides are TGCAGTGCTAGAGACTACGACCGGATCGAGCAGTACTTC.